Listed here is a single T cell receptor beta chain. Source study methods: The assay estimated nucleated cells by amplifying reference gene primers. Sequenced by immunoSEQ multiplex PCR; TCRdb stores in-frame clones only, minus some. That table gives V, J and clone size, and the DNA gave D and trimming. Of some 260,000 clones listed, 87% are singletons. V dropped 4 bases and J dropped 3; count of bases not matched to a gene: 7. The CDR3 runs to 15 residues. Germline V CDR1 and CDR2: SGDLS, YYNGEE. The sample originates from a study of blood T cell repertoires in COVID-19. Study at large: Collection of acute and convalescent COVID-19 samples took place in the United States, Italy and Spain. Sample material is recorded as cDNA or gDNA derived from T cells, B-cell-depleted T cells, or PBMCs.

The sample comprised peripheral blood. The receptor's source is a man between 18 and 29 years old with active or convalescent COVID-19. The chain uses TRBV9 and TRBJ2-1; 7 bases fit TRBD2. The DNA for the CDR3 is TGTGCCAGCAGCATCTTGCCGGGAGGCTACAATGAGCAGTTCTTC. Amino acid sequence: CASSILPGGYNEQFF.